Below are 11 T cell receptor beta chains sequenced from a single sample in a study of shared clonotypes between healthy human individuals. Assay used: immunoSEQ multiplex PCR; TCRdb lists only in-frame clones, some missing. Seen here are millions of clones, roughly 92% observed once, and the top ten hold roughly 0.13%. The sequencing sample was made of naive CD4+ T cells sorted from blood. Subset described: CD45RA+ positively selected. These receptors were taken from a man between 18 and 29 years old in good health.

The rearrangement links TRBV2 to TRBJ2-1, with TRBD1 matching 12 bases. Unmatched junction bases numbered 8, after V lost 5 bases and J lost 0 bases. This CDR3 is 18 amino acids long. The V gene's germline CDR1 is SNHLY and CDR2 FYNNEI. The CDR3 nucleotides read TGTGCCAGCAGTCCGGGACAGGGGGCCCCCGGCTCCTACAATGAGCAGTTCTTC. Translating it yields CASSPGQGAPGSYNEQFF.

This clone was counted a single time. J is TRBJ2-7 and V is TRBV6-4; maybe TRBD2 (5 bases). This CDR3 has 17 amino acids. CDR1 and CDR2 (germline): MRHNA, SNTAGT. Between the trimmed V and J ends, which lost 2 bases and 0 bases, there was a span of 17 bases. The CDR3 coding sequence is TGTGCCAGCAGTGACCCCGCGGCGGACTTAAGCTCCTACGAGCAGTACTTC. Amino acid sequence: CASSDPAADLSSYEQYF.

V gene TRBV6-5 combines with J gene TRBJ2-3; D is perhaps TRBD2 (5 bases). The CDR3 sequence is 15 residues long. Trimming pared 2 bases from V and 2 bases from J, leaving 11 bases between. Germline V CDR1 and CDR2: MNHEY, SVGAGI. The CDR3 coding sequence is TGTGCCAGCAGTTACGGAGCGGAGCACACAGATACGCAGTATTTT. Translated, it gives CASSYGAEHTDTQYF.

The chain combines TRBV9 with TRBJ2-7, with TRBD2 matching 10 bases. Trimming removed 2 bases from V and 7 bases from J; junction bases left unmatched: 6. This CDR3 is 14 amino acids long. The germline gives CDR1 SGDLS, CDR2 YYNGEE. CDR3 loop: CASSVGTSVGEQYF. In nucleotides, the CDR3 is TGTGCCAGCAGCGTCGGGACTAGCGTAGGAGAGCAGTACTTC.

This chain connects TRBV6-5 to TRBJ1-1; D gene ambiguous. The CDR3 is 13 amino acids. Trimming left V 0 bases short and J 11 bases short, with 13 bases between. Germline V CDR1 and CDR2: MNHEY, SVGAGI. In DNA form, the CDR3 reads TGTGCCAGCAGTTACTCGAAAAGGAGCGACGCTTTCTTT. Translation: CASSYSKRSDAFF.

The gene calls are TRBV5-6 and TRBJ2-7; 7 positions match TRBD1. Trimming cost V 1 base and J 5 bases; bases outside gene matches: 6. The CDR3 sequence is 14 residues long. CDR1 SGHDT and CDR2 YYEEEE come from the germline V gene. The CDR3 region has the DNA TGTGCCAGCAGCTTGCGACAGGGTGGACACGAGCAGTACTTC. It translates to CASSLRQGGHEQYF.

CDR3 nucleotide sequence: TGCGCCAGCAGCCAAGATAGGGGGGGCGCTGGCTACACCTTC. Encoded protein: CASSQDRGGAGYTF. The J gene is TRBJ1-2, the V gene TRBV4-3; D may be TRBD1 (6 bases). Trimming removed 0 bases from V and 7 bases from J, with 12 bases in between. CDR1 is LGHNA and CDR2 is YSLEER in the germline V gene. The CDR3 spans 14 residues.

The gene calls are TRBV7-9 and TRBJ2-4; D is undetermined. Germline V gene sequence: CDR1 SEHNR, CDR2 FQNEAQ (reference sequence). CDR3 length: 17 residues. The ends were cut back, 2 bases at V and 2 bases at J, with 16 bases in the middle. CDR3 nucleotide sequence: TGTGCCAGCAGCTTATATGAGGCGACGGAGACCAAAAACATTCAGTACTTC. Encoded protein: CASSLYEATETKNIQYF.

Points on this clone: Other DNA sequences in the same sample also yield this CDR3. This chain connects TRBV5-1 to TRBJ1-4, with a tentative D call TRBD1 (6 bases). The ends were cut back, 3 bases at V and 3 bases at J, with 9 bases in the middle. CDR3 size: 14 residues. Germline V gives CDR1 SGHRS, CDR2 YFSETQ. The CDR3, as DNA: TGCGCCAGCAGCTCCGGGACATCTAATGAAAAACTGTTTTTT. Its translation is CASSSGTSNEKLFF.

The V call is TRBV7-5, the J call TRBJ1-3. TRBV7-5 is a pseudogene. This CDR3 is built from 15 residues. In DNA form, the CDR3 reads TGTGCCAGAAGCTTAGTTCGGATATCTGGAAACACCATATATTTT. It yields the protein CARSLVRISGNTIYF.

This chain uses TRBV5-4 with TRBJ1-6; D is unresolved. Germline CDR1 reads SGHNT; CDR2 reads YYREEE (reference sequence). V lost 0 bases, J lost 6 bases, and 7 bases lay in between. This CDR3 has 14 amino acids. For the CDR3, the DNA is TGTGCCAGCAGCTTGGAATCGGGTAATTCACCCCTCCACTTT. Translating gives CASSLESGNSPLHF. Together with reference TRBV5-4 and TRBJ1-6, the CDR3 gives the full variable domain: ETGVTQSPTHLIKTRGQQVTLRCSSQSGHNTVSWYQQALGQGPQFIFQYYREEENGRGNFPPRFSGLQFPNYSSELNVNALELDDSALYLCASSLESGNSPLHFGNGTRLTVT.